Below, 14 T cell receptor beta chains from the same sample are listed, as sequenced in a study of shared clonotypes between healthy human individuals. Clones were sequenced by immunoSEQ multiplex PCR, and TCRdb holds only the in-frame ones, with some missing. This table has about 1 million clones, around 76% appearing once. Sequencing was performed on memory CD4+ T cells sorted from blood. The subset: CD45RA-negative fraction. Receptor source: a man between 18 and 35 years old in good health.

The chain carries TRBV18 and TRBJ2-6; 11 bases are a match to TRBD2. V was clipped by 3 bases and J by 4 bases; unmatched bases: 8. The germline gives CDR1 KGHSH, CDR2 LQKENI. The CDR3 sequence is 18 residues long. The CDR3 protein is CASSPVTSGSPGANVLTF. The CDR3 region has the DNA TGTGCCAGCTCACCCGTAACTAGCGGGAGTCCCGGGGCCAACGTCCTGACTTTC.

This clone appeared a few times. The chain has TRBV5-5 and TRBJ2-7; TRBD2 aligns across 7 bases. This CDR3 region has 15 residues. V shed 1 base, J shed 2 bases, and the junction held 6 bases outside the gene matches. The germline V gene encodes CDR1 SGHKS and CDR2 YYEKEE (reference sequence). CDR3 nucleotide sequence: TGTGCCAGCAGCTTGACCGACGGGACTACCTACGAGCAGTACTTC. The encoded protein is CASSLTDGTTYEQYF.

The V call is TRBV13, the J call TRBJ2-2; D uncertain. Per germline, CDR1 PRHDT and CDR2 FYEKMQ (reference sequence). The CDR3 has 13 amino acids. Trimming stripped 2 bases from V and 3 bases from J, with 4 bases between. CDR3: CASSLRYTGELFF. CDR3 coding DNA: TGTGCCAGCAGCTTAAGGTACACCGGGGAGCTGTTTTTT. Combining the CDR3 with reference TRBV13 and TRBJ2-2 gives the whole variable domain AAGVIQSPRHLIKEKRETATLKCYPIPRHDTVYWYQQGPGQDPQFLISFYEKMQSDKGSIPDRFSAQQFSDYHSELNMSSLELGDSALYFCASSLRYTGELFFGEGSRLTVL.

The J gene is TRBJ2-7, the V gene TRBV18, with a tentative D call TRBD2 (6 bases). V was cut by 5 bases and J by 6 bases, with 11 bases left in between. Germline values: CDR1 KGHSH, CDR2 LQKENI. The CDR3 covers 12 residues. CDR3 protein: CASSTRLGEQYF. In DNA, the CDR3 is TGTGCCAGCTCAACAAGACTAGGCGAGCAGTACTTC.

This clone has a handful of counts. J is TRBJ2-7 and V is TRBV9; perhaps TRBD1 as D (5 bases). The CDR3 has 13 residues. The germline V gene encodes CDR1 SGDLS and CDR2 YYNGEE. Trimming stripped 1 base from V and 6 bases from J, with 11 bases between. The CDR3 nucleotides read TGTGCCAGCAGCGTATCGCAGGGCGGCGAGCAGTACTTC. Protein sequence: CASSVSQGGEQYF. Based on the CDR3 plus reference TRBV9 and TRBJ2-7, the full variable domain is DSGVTQTPKHLITATGQRVTLRCSPRSGDLSVYWYQQSLDQGLQFLIQYYNGEERAKGNILERFSAQQFPDLHSELNLSSLELGDSALYFCASSVSQGGEQYFGPGTRLTVT.

This chain connects TRBV5-6 to TRBJ1-4; perhaps TRBD1 as D (6 bases). Germline CDR1 SGHDT, CDR2 YYEEEE. Trimming cost V 1 base and J 8 bases, with 18 bases left between them. This CDR3 is built from 16 residues. The CDR3 spells CASSLNSGGALEKLFF. The CDR3 nucleotides read TGTGCCAGCAGCTTGAACTCCGGGGGGGCATTGGAAAAACTGTTTTTT.

The chain has TRBV5-4 and TRBJ2-7; 7 bases align to TRBD1. V lost 1 base to trimming and J lost 0 bases; unmatched junction nucleotides: 4. Germline-derived CDR1 and CDR2 are SGHNT and YYREEE (reference sequence). This CDR3 comprises 15 residues. The CDR3 region is CASSLQQGSSYEQYF. The CDR3 DNA follows: TGTGCCAGCAGCTTGCAACAGGGGAGCTCCTACGAGCAGTACTTC.

CDR3 protein: CASSLGTQRGYNEQFF. The CDR3 DNA follows: TGCGCCAGCAGCTTGGGAACCCAGCGGGGTTACAATGAGCAGTTCTTC. V usage is TRBV5-1 and J usage is TRBJ2-1, with TRBD2 matching 7 bases. The germline V gene has CDR1 SGHRS and CDR2 YFSETQ. The CDR3 totals 16 residues. V shed 0 bases and J 4 bases; nucleotides not matched to a gene: 7.

The chain has TRBV5-1 and TRBJ1-2; 10 bases agree with TRBD1. Unmatched junction bases numbered 3, after V lost 4 bases and J lost 6 bases. This CDR3 has 13 amino acids. Germline lookup yields CDR1 SGHRS and CDR2 YFSETQ. CDR3 nucleotides: TGCGCCAGCAGCGGGGGACAGGGGAATGGCTACACCTTC. Its protein is CASSGGQGNGYTF. The complete variable domain, with remaining parts taken from reference TRBV5-1 and TRBJ1-2, reads KAGVTQTPRYLIKTRGQQVTLSCSPISGHRSVSWYQQTPGQGLQFLFEYFSETQRNKGNFPGRFSGRQFSNSRSEMNVSTLELGDSALYLCASSGGQGNGYTFGSGTRLTVV.

V usage is TRBV30 and J usage is TRBJ2-1, with D possibly TRBD2 on 5 matching bases. V shed 3 bases and J shed 10 bases, with 28 bases lying between them. In germline, CDR1 is GTSNPN, CDR2 SVGIG (reference sequence). This CDR3 comprises 17 residues. The CDR3: CAWRPHYGLLSLVEQFF. The CDR3 region has the DNA TGTGCCTGGAGGCCACATTACGGACTCCTCAGTCTAGTAGAGCAGTTCTTC.

The V and J genes are TRBV7-2 and TRBJ2-3; D gene uncertain. The CDR3 is made up of 16 amino acids. V lost 5 bases to trimming and J lost 3 bases, with 18 bases between them. CDR1 SGHTA and CDR2 FQGNSA come from the germline V gene. The CDR3 reads CASSLVVRKGTDTQYF. The CDR3 nucleotides read TGTGCCAGCAGCCTGGTGGTACGGAAAGGGACAGATACGCAGTATTTT.

The chain joins TRBV7-8 to TRBJ2-7, with D unclear. Trimming stripped 3 bases from V and 1 base from J, with 7 bases between. The CDR3 runs to 13 residues. Germline V gene lookup returns CDR1 SGHVS and CDR2 FQNEAQ. The DNA of the CDR3 is TGTGCCAGCAGCTTGGCGGATTCCTACGAGCAGTACTTC. This encodes CASSLADSYEQYF.

J is TRBJ2-1 and V is TRBV29-1, with D maybe TRBD2 (5 bases). V lost 4 bases, J lost 4 bases, and 14 bases lay in between. Germline CDR1 is SQVTM and CDR2 is ANQGSEA. The CDR3 extends over 14 amino acids. The CDR3 is CSVVVGVTYNEQFF. DNA of the CDR3: TGCAGCGTTGTTGTGGGAGTTACGTACAATGAGCAGTTCTTC.

This sequence joins TRBV4-1 and TRBJ2-1; D may match TRBD1 or TRBD2 (5 bases each). CDR1 MGHRA and CDR2 YSYEKL come from the germline V gene. Trimming pared 0 bases from V and 9 bases from J, leaving 15 bases between. The CDR3 covers 15 residues. This chain's CDR3 is CASSQEGTPRGEQFF. CDR3 DNA: TGCGCCAGCAGCCAAGAGGGGACCCCTCGCGGTGAGCAGTTCTTC.